This T cell receptor beta chain was captured in a study of blood T cell repertoires in COVID-19. Turning to the study itself: Acute and convalescent COVID-19 samples came from the United States, Italy and Spain. PBMCs, B-cell-depleted T cells, or T cells were the source of the cDNA or gDNA that made up the material.

As processed by the authors: The authors estimated nucleated cell counts from reference gene primer amplification. Sequenced by immunoSEQ multiplex PCR; TCRdb stores in-frame clones only, minus some. Clone size and V and J calls were adopted from that table, with D and trimming inferred from the DNA. The profile shows 100,000 or so clones, roughly 82% of them singletons. CDR3 length equals 13 residues. Per germline, CDR1 SEHNR and CDR2 FQNEAQ (reference sequence). The V end was cut by 4 bases, the J end by 10 bases, with 13 bases between. The chain recombines TRBV7-9 with TRBJ1-4, with D possibly matching TRBD1 (5 bases). The sequencing input was peripheral blood. The receptor was derived from a man older than 75 with acute or convalescent COVID-19. CDR3: CASSSAGMGKLFF. CDR3 coding DNA: TGTGCCAGCAGCTCTGCAGGGATGGGAAAACTGTTTTTT.